This T cell receptor beta chain is from a study of blood T cell repertoires in COVID-19. Study-wide background: From the United States, Italy and Spain came samples of acute and convalescent COVID-19.

Under the authors' procedure: Estimation of nucleated cell counts relied on the amplification of reference gene primers. Measured with immunoSEQ multiplex PCR; TCRdb has only the in-frame clones, and not every one. The V and J calls and clone size come from that table; D and trimming were worked out from the DNA. The sample has a few hundred thousand clones; around 86% are singletons. The CDR3 loop spans 13 amino acids. V dropped 7 bases and J dropped 5 bases, with 12 bases sitting between them. CDR1 MNHEY and CDR2 SVGAGI come from the germline V gene. Sequencing input: peripheral blood. This receptor was obtained from a woman aged 45-59 years with acute or convalescent COVID-19. The chain is built from TRBV6-5 and TRBJ1-5; a weak D match, TRBD1 (5 bases). The CDR3 loop is CASIGAIDQPQHF. For the CDR3, the DNA is TGTGCCAGCATTGGGGCAATAGATCAGCCCCAGCATTTT.